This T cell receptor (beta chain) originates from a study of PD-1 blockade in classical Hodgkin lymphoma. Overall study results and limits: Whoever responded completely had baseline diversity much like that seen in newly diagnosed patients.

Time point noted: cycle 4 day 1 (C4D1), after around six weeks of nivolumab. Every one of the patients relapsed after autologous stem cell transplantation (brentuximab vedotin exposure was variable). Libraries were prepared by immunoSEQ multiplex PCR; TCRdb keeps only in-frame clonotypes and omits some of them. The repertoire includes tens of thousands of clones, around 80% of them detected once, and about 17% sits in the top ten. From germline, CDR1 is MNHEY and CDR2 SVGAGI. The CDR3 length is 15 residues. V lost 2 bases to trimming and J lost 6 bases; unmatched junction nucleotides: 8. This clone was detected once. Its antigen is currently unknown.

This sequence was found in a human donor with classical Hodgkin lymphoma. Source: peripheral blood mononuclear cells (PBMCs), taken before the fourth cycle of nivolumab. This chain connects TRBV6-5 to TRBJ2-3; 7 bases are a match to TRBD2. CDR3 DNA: TGTGCCAGCAGTTACAGGGCGGGAGTGGCGGATACGCAGTATTTT. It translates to CASSYRAGVADTQYF.